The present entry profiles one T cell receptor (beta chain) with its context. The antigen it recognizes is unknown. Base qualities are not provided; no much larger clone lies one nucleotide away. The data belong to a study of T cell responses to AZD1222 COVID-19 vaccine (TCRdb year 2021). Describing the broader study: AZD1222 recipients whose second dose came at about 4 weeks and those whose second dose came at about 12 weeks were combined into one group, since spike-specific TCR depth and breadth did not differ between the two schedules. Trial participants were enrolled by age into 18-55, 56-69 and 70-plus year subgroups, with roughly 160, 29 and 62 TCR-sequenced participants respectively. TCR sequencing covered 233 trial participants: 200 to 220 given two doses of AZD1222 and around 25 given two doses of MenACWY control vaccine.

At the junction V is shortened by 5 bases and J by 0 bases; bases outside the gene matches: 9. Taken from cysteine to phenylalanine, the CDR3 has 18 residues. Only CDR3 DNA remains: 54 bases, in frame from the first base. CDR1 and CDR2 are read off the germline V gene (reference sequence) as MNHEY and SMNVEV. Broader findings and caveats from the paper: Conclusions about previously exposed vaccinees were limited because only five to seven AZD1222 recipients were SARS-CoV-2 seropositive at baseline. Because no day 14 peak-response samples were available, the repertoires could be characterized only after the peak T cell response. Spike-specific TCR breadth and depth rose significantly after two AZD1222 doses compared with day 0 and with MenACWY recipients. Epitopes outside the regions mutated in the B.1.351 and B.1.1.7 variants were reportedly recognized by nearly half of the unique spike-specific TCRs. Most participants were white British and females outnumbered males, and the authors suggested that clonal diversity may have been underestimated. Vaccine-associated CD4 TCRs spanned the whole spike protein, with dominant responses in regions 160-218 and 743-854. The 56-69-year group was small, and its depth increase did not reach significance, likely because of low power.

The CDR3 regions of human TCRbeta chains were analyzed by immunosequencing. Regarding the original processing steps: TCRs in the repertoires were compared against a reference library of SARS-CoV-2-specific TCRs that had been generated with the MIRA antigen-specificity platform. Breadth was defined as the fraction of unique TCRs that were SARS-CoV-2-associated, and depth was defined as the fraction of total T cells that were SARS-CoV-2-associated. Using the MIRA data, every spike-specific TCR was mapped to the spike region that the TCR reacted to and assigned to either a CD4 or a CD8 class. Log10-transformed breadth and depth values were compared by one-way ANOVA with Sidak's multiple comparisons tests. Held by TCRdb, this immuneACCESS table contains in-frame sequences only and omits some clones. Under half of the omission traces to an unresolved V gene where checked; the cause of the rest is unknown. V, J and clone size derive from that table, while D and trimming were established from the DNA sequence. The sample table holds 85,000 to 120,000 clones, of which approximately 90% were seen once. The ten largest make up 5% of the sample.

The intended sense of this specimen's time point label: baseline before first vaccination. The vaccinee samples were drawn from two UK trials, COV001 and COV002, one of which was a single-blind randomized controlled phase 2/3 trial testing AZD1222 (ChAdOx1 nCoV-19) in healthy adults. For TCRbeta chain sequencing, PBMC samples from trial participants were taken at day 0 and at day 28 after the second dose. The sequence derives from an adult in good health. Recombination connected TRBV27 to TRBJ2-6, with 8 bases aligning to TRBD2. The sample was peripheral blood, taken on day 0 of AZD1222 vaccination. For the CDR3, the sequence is CASSPQAGALSGANVLTF. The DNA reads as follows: TGTGCCAGCAGTCCTCAAGCGGGAGCCCTCTCTGGGGCCAACGTCCTGACTTTC.